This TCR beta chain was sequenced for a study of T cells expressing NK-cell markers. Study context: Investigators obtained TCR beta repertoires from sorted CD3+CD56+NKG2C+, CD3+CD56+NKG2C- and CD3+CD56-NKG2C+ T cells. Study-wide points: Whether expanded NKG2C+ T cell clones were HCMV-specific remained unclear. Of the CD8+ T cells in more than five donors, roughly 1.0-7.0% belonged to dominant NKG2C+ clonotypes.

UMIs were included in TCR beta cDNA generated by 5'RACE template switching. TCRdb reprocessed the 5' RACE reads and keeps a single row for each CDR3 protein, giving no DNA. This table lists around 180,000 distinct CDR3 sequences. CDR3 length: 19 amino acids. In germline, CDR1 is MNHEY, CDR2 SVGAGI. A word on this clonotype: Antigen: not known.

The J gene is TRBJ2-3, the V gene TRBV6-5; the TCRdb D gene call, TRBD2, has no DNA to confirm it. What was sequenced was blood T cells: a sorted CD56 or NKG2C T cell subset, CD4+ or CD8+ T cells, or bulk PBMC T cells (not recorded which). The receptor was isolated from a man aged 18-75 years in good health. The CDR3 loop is CASSYPSRVGAYGTDTQYF.